This T cell receptor (beta chain) was observed in a study of T-cell reconstitution after alpha-beta-depleted transplantation in children. Overall study findings and caveats: Recipient T cells and thymic progenitors that survived gave rise to the high TCRbeta diversity observed at day 60 in some patients. One year post-transplant, T-cell counts and diversity were largely derived from T cells produced anew.

Preparation of the TCRbeta library used unique molecular identifiers. Via MiXCR, TCRdb re-called the PCR reads, giving one row per CDR3 protein. Of some 440,000 distinct CDR3 sequences listed, about 16% were seen once; the top ten hold over 25%. This clonotype was counted only a few times. What it binds is unknown. The material was PBMCs, mostly from graft donor cells, obtained 360 days after TCRalphabeta/CD19-depleted stem cell transplant. The clonotype comes from a boy younger than two who had a stem cell transplant for Wiskott-Aldrich syndrome, so the T cells may come from the graft donor.

The CDR3 DNA sequence: TGCAGTGCTAGAGATTTAAGGCTTCTAGCCAAAAACATTCAGTACTTC. Its protein product is CSARDLRLLAKNIQYF. The J gene is TRBJ2-4, the V gene TRBV20-1; D unresolved. Between the trimmed V and J ends, which lost 0 bases and 0 bases, there was a span of 12 bases. Germline V gene lookup returns CDR1 DFQATT and CDR2 SNEGSKA (reference sequence). The CDR3 consists of 16 residues.